This TCR beta chain was captured by sequencing in a study of sequential checkpoint blockade in melanoma. Study summary: Arm A got nivolumab then ipilimumab; arm B the reverse, 1:1. Maintenance nivolumab came after either treatment sequence.

Described treatment: randomized to nivolumab then ipilimumab (arm A) or the reverse (arm B). DNA-damaging chemotherapy had not been given to any patient beforehand. From thawed PBMCs, live CD3+CD8+ cells negative for CD19 and CD56 were sorted. The data were produced by immunoSEQ multiplex PCR, yet TCRdb's version contains in-frame clones alone and is incomplete. The sample has 25,000 to 35,000 clones; 86% are singletons. The CDR3 length is 17 residues. V lost 4 bases, J lost 7 bases, and 26 bases lay in between. The germline V gene has CDR1 SGHDT and CDR2 YYEEEE. The TCR sequence derives from a human donor with melanoma. The genes are TRBV5-6 and TRBJ1-1; a weak D match, TRBD1 (5 bases). The sample consisted of CD8+ T cells sorted from blood (inferred from file names), taken from a patient given nivolumab and ipilimumab in sequence. Here the CDR3 reads CASSPKQPGTGGGEAFF. DNA of the CDR3: TGTGCCAGCAGCCCAAAACAACCCGGGACCGGGGGGGGTGAAGCTTTCTTT.